This T cell receptor beta chain was profiled in a study of shared clonotypes between healthy human individuals. Some clones are missing from TCRdb's copy, which holds only in-frame ones; the method was immunoSEQ multiplex PCR. The data hold more than 2 million clones, with about 95% observed a single time. Naive CD8 isolation took CD45RO-negative cells positively selected for CCR7 and excluded terminally differentiated effector memory CD45RA+ cells. This receptor was obtained from a man aged 18 to 30 in good health. Sequenced sample: naive CD8+ T cells sorted from blood.

Written as DNA, the CDR3 is TGTGCCAGCAGCGTAGATCCAGCGGAGGACTACGAGCAGTACTTC. Translating it yields CASSVDPAEDYEQYF. The gene calls are TRBV9 and TRBJ2-7; a possible D gene is TRBD2 (5 bases). The CDR3 is 15 amino acids. Trimming cost V 0 bases and J 3 bases, with 13 bases left between them. Germline CDR1 reads SGDLS; CDR2 reads YYNGEE.